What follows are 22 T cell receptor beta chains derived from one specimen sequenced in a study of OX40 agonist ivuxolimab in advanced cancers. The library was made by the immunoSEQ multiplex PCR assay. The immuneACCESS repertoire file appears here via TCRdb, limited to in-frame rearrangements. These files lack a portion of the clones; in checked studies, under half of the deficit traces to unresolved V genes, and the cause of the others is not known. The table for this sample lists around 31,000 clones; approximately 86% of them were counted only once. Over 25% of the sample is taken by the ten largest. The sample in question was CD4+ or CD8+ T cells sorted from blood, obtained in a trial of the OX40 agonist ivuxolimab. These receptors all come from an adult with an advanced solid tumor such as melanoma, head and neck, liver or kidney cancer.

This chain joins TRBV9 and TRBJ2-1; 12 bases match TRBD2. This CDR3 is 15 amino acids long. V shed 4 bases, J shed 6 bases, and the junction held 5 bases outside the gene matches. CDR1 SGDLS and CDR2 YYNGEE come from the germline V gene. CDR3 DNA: TGTGCCAGCAGCCCGACTAGCGGGAGCTTCAATGAGCAGTTCTTC. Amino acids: CASSPTSGSFNEQFF.

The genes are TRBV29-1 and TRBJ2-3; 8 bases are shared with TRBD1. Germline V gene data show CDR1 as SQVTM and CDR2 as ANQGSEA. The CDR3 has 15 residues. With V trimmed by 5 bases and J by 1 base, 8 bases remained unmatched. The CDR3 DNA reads TGCAGCGTTCTTTATACGGGACAGGGCACAGATACGCAGTATTTT. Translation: CSVLYTGQGTDTQYF.

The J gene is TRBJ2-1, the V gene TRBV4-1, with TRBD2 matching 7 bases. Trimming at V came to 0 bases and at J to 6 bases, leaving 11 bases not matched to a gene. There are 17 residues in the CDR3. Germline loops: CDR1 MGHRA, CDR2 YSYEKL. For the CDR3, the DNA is TGCGCCAGCAGCCAAGAAGAAGGAGGGAGGGCCCGCAATGAGCAGTTCTTC. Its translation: CASSQEEGGRARNEQFF.

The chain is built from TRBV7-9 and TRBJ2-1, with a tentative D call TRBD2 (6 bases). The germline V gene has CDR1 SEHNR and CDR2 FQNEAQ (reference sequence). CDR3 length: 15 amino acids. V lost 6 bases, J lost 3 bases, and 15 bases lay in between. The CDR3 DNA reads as TGTGCCAGCAGTTCCACTAGCCGCGTCTACAATGAGCAGTTCTTC. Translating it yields CASSSTSRVYNEQFF.

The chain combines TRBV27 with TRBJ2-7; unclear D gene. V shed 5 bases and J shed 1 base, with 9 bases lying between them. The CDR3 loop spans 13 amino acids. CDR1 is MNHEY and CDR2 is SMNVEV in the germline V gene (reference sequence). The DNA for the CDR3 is TGTGCCAGCAGTCCCCTAAAGTCCTACGAGCAGTACTTC. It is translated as CASSPLKSYEQYF.

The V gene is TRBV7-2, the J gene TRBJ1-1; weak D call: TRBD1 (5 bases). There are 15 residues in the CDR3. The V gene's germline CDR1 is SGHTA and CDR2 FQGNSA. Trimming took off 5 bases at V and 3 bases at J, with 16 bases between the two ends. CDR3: CASSPWAVGDTEAFF. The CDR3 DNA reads TGTGCCAGCAGCCCGTGGGCGGTGGGGGACACTGAAGCTTTCTTT.

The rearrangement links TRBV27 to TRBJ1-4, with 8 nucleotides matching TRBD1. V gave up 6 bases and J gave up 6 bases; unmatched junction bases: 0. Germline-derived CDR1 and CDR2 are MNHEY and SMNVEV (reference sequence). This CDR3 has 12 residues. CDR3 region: CASRQGDEKLFF. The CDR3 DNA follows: TGTGCCAGCAGACAGGGGGATGAAAAACTGTTTTTT.

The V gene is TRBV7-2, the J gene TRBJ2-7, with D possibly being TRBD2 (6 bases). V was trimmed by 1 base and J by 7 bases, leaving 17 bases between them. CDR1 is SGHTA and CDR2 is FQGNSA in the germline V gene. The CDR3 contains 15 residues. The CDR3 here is CASSLVSGGSGEQYF. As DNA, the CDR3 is TGTGCCAGCAGCTTAGTATCCGGGGGTTCGGGGGAGCAGTACTTC.

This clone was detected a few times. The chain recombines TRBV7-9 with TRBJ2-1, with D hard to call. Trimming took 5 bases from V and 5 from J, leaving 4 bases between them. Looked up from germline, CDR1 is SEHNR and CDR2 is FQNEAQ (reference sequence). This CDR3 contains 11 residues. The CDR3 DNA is TGTGCCAGCAGCCAGCACAATGAGCAGTTCTTC. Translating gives CASSQHNEQFF.

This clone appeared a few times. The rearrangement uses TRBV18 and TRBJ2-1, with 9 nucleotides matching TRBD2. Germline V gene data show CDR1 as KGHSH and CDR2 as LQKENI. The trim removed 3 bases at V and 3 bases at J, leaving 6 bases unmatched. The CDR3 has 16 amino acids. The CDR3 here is CASSPLAGVDYNEQFF. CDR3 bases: TGTGCCAGCTCACCTTTAGCGGGAGTTGACTACAATGAGCAGTTCTTC.

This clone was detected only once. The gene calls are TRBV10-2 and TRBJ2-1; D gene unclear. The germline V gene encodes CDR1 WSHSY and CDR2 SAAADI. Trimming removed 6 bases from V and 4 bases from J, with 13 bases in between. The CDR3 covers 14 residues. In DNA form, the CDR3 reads TGCGCCAGCAGCCCCAGAGGCGCTTACAATGAGCAGTTCTTC. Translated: CASSPRGAYNEQFF.

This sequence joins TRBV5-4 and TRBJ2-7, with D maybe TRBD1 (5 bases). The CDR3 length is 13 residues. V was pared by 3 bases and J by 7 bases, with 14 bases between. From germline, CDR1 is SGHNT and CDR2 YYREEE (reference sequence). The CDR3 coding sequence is TGTGCCAGCAGCTCTTCCTTACAGGAGGAGCAGTACTTC. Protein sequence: CASSSSLQEEQYF.

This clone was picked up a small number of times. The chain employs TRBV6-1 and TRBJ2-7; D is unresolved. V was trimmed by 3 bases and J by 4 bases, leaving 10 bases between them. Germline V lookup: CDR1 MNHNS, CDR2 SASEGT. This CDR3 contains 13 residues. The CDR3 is CASSEGTAYEQYF. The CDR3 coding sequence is TGTGCCAGCAGTGAGGGCACTGCATACGAGCAGTACTTC.

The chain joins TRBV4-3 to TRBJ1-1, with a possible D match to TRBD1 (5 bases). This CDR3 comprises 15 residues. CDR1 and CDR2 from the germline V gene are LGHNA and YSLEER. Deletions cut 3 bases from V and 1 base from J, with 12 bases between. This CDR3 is CASSHEGLWNTEAFF. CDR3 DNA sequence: TGCGCCAGCAGCCATGAGGGACTCTGGAACACTGAAGCTTTCTTT.

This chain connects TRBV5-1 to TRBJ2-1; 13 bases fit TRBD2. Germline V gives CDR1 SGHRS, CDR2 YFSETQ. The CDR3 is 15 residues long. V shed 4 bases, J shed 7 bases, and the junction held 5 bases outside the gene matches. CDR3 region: CASSQGLAGRNEQFF. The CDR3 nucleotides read TGCGCCAGCAGCCAGGGACTAGCGGGGAGGAATGAGCAGTTCTTC.

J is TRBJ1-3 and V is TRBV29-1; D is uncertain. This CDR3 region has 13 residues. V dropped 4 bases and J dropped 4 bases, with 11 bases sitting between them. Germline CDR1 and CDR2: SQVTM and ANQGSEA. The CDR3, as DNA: TGCAGCGTTGTGACGGTCCAAGGAAACACCATATATTTT. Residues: CSVVTVQGNTIYF. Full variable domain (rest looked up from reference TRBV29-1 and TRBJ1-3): SAVISQKPSRDICQRGTSLTIQCQVDSQVTMMFWYRQQPGQSLTLIATANQGSEATYESGFVIDKFPISRPNLTFSTLTVSNMSPEDSSIYLCSVVTVQGNTIYFGEGSWLTVV.

The CDR3 sequence is CASSVGTGPEAFF. CDR3 DNA: TGTGCCAGCAGCGTAGGGACAGGGCCTGAAGCTTTCTTT. V is TRBV9 and J is TRBJ1-1; TRBD1 matches at 8 bases. V shed 0 bases and J 6 bases; nucleotides not matched to a gene: 1. This CDR3 contains 13 residues. CDR1 is SGDLS, CDR2 YYNGEE, per germline. Complete variable domain (other parts from reference TRBV9 and TRBJ1-1): DSGVTQTPKHLITATGQRVTLRCSPRSGDLSVYWYQQSLDQGLQFLIQYYNGEERAKGNILERFSAQQFPDLHSELNLSSLELGDSALYFCASSVGTGPEAFFGQGTRLTVV.

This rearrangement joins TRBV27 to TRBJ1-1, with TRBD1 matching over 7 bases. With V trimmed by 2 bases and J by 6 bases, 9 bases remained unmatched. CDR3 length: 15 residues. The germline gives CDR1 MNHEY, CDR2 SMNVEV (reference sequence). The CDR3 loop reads CASSLSLQGVAEAFF. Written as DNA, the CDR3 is TGTGCCAGCAGTTTAAGTCTTCAGGGGGTGGCTGAAGCTTTCTTT.

CDR3 DNA sequence: TGTGCCAGCAGTCCGTCCCGGCGGCAAGAGACCCAGTACTTC. Translating it yields CASSPSRRQETQYF. The rearrangement joins TRBV6-5 to TRBJ2-5; no firm D call. CDR1 is MNHEY, CDR2 SVGAGI, per germline. The V end lost 5 bases, the J end lost 2 bases, and 12 bases lay between the germline ends. This CDR3 spans 14 amino acids.

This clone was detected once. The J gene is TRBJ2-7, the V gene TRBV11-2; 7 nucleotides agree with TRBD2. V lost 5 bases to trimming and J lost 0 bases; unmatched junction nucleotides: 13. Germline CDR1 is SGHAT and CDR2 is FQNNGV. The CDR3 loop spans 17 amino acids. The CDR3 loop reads CASSLYPGGGSSYEQYF. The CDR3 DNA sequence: TGTGCCAGCAGCCTCTACCCGGGAGGCGGTAGCTCCTACGAGCAGTACTTC.

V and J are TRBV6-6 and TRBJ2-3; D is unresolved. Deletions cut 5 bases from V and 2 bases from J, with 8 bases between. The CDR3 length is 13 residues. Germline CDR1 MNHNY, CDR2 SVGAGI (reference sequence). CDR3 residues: CASSRGPTDTQYF. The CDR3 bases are TGTGCCAGCAGTAGAGGACCCACAGATACGCAGTATTTT.

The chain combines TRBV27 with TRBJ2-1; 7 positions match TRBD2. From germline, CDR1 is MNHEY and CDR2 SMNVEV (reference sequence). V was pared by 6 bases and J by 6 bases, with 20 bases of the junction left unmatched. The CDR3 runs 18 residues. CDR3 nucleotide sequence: TGTGCCAGCAGCGTAAGATTTCCACGGGACTACTACCCCAATGAGCAGTTCTTC. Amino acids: CASSVRFPRDYYPNEQFF.